The 4 T cell receptor beta chains presented below share a single source sample, sequenced in a study of technical replicates of blood from four donors. The table came from immunoSEQ multiplex PCR; TCRdb's copy has only in-frame clones and leaves some out. The sample lists about 94,000 clones; 95% were seen once. The sample consisted of T cells isolated from PBMCs. Receptor source: a human donor in good health.

The CDR3 bases are TGTGCCAGCAGCCCGCTCGGAGCCAAAAACATTCAGTACTTC. Its translation: CASSPLGAKNIQYF. This rearrangement joins TRBV11-3 to TRBJ2-4, with no clear D. Trimming left V 5 bases short and J 0 bases short, with 8 bases between. The CDR3 extends over 14 amino acids. Germline V lookup: CDR1 SGHNT, CDR2 YENEEA.

The chain combines TRBV11-2 with TRBJ1-1, with D possibly matching TRBD1 (6 bases). Per the germline V gene, CDR1 is SGHAT and CDR2 is FQNNGV. The V end was cut by 1 base, the J end by 10 bases, with 13 bases between. The CDR3 runs to 13 residues. The CDR3 spells CASSLVAGVGAFF. DNA of the CDR3: TGTGCCAGCAGCTTAGTGGCAGGGGTAGGAGCTTTCTTT.

The gene calls are TRBV9 and TRBJ1-2, with 7 bases identical to TRBD1. The CDR3 covers 15 residues. Germline assignment: CDR1 SGDLS and CDR2 YYNGEE. Unmatched junction bases numbered 11, after V lost 0 bases and J lost 9 bases. The CDR3 DNA reads as TGTGCCAGCAGCGTAGTCCATAACAGGGGTGGTAGCTACACCTTC. The encoded protein is CASSVVHNRGGSYTF.

The rearrangement uses TRBV4-1 and TRBJ2-5, with 9 bases aligning to TRBD2. Germline V CDR1 and CDR2: MGHRA, YSYEKL. Unmatched junction bases numbered 6, after V lost 5 bases and J lost 5 bases. This CDR3 has 14 amino acids. CDR3 sequence (DNA): TGCGCCAGCAGCTTAGTAGCGGGGGTTGAGACCCAGTACTTC. Protein sequence: CASSLVAGVETQYF.